This T cell receptor beta chain was recovered during a study of identical twins. TCRdb ran MiXCR on the 5' RACE reads and lists one entry per CDR3 protein. Of 400,000 to 500,000 distinct CDR3 sequences listed, approximately 17% are singletons. The germline V gene has CDR1 MDHEN and CDR2 SYDVKM. Trimming pared 6 bases from V and 0 bases from J, leaving 12 bases between. This CDR3 is built from 15 residues. Sequenced input: naive T cells sorted from blood. The sequence was collected from a man aged 45-60 years in good health. This chain links TRBV28 with TRBJ2-1; possibly TRBD1 for D (6 bases). CDR3 residues: CASRKDSRSYNEQFF. CDR3 in DNA: TGTGCCAGCAGGAAGGACAGCCGCTCCTACAATGAGCAGTTCTTC.